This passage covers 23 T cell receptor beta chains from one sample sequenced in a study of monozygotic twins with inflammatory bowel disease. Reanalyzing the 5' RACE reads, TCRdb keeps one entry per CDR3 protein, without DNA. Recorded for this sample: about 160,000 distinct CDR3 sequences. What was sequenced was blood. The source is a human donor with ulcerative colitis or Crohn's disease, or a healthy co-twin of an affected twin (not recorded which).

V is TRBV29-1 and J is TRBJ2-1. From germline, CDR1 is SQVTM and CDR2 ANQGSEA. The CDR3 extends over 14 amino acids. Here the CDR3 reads CSVSVFGSYNEQFF.

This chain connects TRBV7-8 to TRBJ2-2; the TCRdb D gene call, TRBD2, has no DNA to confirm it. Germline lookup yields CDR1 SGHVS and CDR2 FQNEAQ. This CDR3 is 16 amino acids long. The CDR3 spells CALTSAALVTLGELFF.

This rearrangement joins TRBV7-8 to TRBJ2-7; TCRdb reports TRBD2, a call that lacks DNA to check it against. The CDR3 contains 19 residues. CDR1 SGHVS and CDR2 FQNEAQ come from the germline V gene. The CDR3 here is CASSLDSPYSGAGLYEQYF. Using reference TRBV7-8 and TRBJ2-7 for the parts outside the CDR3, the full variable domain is GAGVSQSPRYKVAKRGQDVALRCDPISGHVSLFWYQQALGQGPEFLTYFQNEAQLDKSGLPSDRFFAERPEGSVSTLKIQRTQQEDSAVYLCASSLDSPYSGAGLYEQYFGPGTRLTVT.

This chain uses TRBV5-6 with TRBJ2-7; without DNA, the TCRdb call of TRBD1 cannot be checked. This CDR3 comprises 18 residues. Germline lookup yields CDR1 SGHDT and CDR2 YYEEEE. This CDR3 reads CASSHWLGGGRGTYEQYF.

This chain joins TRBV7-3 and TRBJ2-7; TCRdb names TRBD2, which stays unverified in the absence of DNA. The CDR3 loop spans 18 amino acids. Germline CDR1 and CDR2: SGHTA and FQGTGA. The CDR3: CASSLTSQGLAGFNEQYF.

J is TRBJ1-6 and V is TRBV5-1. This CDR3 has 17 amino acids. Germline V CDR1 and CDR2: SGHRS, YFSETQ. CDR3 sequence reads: CASSLGHQNSYNSPLHF. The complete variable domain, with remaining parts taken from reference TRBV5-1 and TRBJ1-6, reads KAGVTQTPRYLIKTRGQQVTLSCSPISGHRSVSWYQQTPGQGLQFLFEYFSETQRNKGNFPGRFSGRQFSNSRSEMNVSTLELGDSALYLCASSLGHQNSYNSPLHFGNGTRLTVT.

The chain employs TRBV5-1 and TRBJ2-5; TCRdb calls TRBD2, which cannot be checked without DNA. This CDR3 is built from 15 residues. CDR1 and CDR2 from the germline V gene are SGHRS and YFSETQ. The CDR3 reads CASSHSDPRQETQYF.

The chain's CDR3 is CASSHGLAGTGELFF. The chain is built from TRBV11-2 and TRBJ2-2; TCRdb gives TRBD2 as the D gene, but with no DNA this cannot be confirmed. Germline loops: CDR1 SGHAT, CDR2 FQNNGV. This CDR3 spans 15 amino acids.

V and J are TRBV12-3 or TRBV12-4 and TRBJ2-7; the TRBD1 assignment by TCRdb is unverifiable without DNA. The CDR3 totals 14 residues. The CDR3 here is CASREPNRGREQYF.

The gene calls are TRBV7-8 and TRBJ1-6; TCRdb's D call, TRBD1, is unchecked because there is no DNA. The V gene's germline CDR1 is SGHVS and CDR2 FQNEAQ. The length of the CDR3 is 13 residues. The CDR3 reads CASSSDRGSPLHF.

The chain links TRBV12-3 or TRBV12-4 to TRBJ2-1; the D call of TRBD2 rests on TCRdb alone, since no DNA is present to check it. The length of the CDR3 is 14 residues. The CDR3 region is CASTLGLAGAEQFF.

CDR3 residues: CASRPSHGQGKTSYNEQFF. The J gene is TRBJ2-1, the V gene TRBV12-2; no DNA is available, so the TRBD1 call from TCRdb remains unchecked. TRBV12-2 is designated a pseudogene. The CDR3 has 19 amino acids.

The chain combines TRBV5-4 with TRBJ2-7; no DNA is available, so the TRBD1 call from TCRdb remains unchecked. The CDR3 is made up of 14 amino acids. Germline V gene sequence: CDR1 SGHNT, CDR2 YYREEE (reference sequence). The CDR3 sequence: CASSLAQGGYEQYF. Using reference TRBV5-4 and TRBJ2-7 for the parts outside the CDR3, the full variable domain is ETGVTQSPTHLIKTRGQQVTLRCSSQSGHNTVSWYQQALGQGPQFIFQYYREEENGRGNFPPRFSGLQFPNYSSELNVNALELDDSALYLCASSLAQGGYEQYFGPGTRLTVT.

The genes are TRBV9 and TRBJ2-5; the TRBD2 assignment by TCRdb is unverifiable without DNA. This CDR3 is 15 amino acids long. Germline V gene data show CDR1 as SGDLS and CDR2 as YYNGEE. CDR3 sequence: CASSGHSSGQETQYF. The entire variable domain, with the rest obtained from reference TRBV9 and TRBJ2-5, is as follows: DSGVTQTPKHLITATGQRVTLRCSPRSGDLSVYWYQQSLDQGLQFLIQYYNGEERAKGNILERFSAQQFPDLHSELNLSSLELGDSALYFCASSGHSSGQETQYFGPGTRLLVL.

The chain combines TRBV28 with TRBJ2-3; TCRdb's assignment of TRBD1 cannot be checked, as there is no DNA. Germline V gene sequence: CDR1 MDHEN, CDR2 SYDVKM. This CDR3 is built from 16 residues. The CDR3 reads CASSLPGTGGEDTQYF.

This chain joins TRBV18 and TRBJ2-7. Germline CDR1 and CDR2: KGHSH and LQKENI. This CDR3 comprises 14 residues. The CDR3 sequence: CASSPGDRLYEQYF.

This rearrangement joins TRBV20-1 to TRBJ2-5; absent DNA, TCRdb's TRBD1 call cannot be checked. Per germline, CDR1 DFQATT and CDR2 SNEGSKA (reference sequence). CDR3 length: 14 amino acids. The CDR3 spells CSAKTGGASETQYF.

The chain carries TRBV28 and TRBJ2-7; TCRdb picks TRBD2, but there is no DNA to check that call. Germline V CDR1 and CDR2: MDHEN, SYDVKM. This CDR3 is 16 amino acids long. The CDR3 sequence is CASSLGPRLAAYEQYF.

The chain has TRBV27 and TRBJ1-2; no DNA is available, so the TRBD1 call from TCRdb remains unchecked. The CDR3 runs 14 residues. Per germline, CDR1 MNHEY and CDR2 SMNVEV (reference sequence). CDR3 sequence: CASSRDRVFSGYTF.

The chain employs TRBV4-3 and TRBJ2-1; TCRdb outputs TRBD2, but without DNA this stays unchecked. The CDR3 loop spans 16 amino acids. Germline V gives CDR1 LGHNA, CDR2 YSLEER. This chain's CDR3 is CASSQETLAGGNEQFF.

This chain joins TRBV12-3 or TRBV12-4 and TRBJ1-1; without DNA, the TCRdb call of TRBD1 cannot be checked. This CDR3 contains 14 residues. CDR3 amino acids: CASSRQGLGTEAFF.

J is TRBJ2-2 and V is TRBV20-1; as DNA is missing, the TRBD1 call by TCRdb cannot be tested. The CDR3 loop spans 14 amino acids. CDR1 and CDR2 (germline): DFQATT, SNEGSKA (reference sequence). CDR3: CSARWDKDTGELFF.

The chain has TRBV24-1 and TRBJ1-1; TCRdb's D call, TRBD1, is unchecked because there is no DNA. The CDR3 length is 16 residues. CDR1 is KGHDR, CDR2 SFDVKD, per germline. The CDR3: CATSDRPGTGNTEAFF.